Below, 31 T cell receptor beta chains from the same sample are listed, as sequenced in a study of Ad26.COV2.S vaccination and SARS-CoV-2 variants. Using immunoSEQ multiplex PCR, the repertoire was profiled, and TCRdb retains in-frame clones only, with some absent. This table holds hundreds of thousands of clones, 89% found once. Specified treatment: around 19 received Ad26.COV2.S at low or high dose, single or two shots; about 5 received placebo; per-sample allocation not given. Samples analyzed were those drawn on day 63 after the first vaccine or placebo injection. The sample here was peripheral blood, taken in a trial of Ad26.COV2.S vaccine versus placebo. These receptor sequences come from a person between 18 and 65 years old who received the Ad26.COV2.S COVID-19 vaccine or a placebo.

The DNA for the CDR3 is TGTGCCTGGATTATTGACAGGTTAAACTACGAGCAGTACTTC. It is translated as CAWIIDRLNYEQYF. The V and J genes are TRBV30 and TRBJ2-7, with TRBD1 as a possible D gene (6 bases). CDR3 size: 14 residues. V was trimmed by 4 bases and J by 3 bases, leaving 16 bases between them. CDR1 and CDR2 (germline): GTSNPN, SVGIG (reference sequence).

About this clone: Other DNA sequences in this specimen translate into the identical CDR3. The V call is TRBV6-5, the J call TRBJ1-5; unclear D gene. Per germline, CDR1 MNHEY and CDR2 SVGAGI. The CDR3 consists of 14 residues. V was cut by 0 bases and J by 2 bases, with 5 bases left in between. The CDR3 here is CASSYSRGNQPQHF. The CDR3 nucleotides read TGTGCCAGCAGTTACTCGAGGGGCAATCAGCCCCAGCATTTT.

The rearrangement uses TRBV16 and TRBJ1-3; D is perhaps TRBD1 (5 bases). This CDR3 region has 16 residues. Germline CDR1 reads KGHSY; CDR2 reads FQNENV. V lost 3 bases to trimming and J lost 4 bases, with 16 bases between them. CDR3 loop: CASSQPGPRSGNTIYF. The CDR3 DNA follows: TGTGCCAGCAGCCAGCCGGGGCCGCGATCCGGAAACACCATATATTTT.

The chain uses TRBV5-1 and TRBJ1-5; 7 positions match TRBD1. The CDR3 consists of 14 residues. CDR1 and CDR2 from the germline V gene are SGHRS and YFSETQ. After removal of 4 bases from V and 4 bases from J, the junction contained 5 bases not matched to a gene. This chain's CDR3 is CASSTGEANQPQHF. CDR3 nucleotide sequence: TGCGCCAGCAGCACAGGGGAGGCGAATCAGCCCCAGCATTTT.

This clone came up a few times. J is TRBJ1-5 and V is TRBV18; D is unclear. The CDR3 length is 11 residues. V lost 3 bases and J lost 7, with 4 bases in between. CDR1 and CDR2 (germline): KGHSH, LQKENI. The CDR3 spells CASSPGQPQHF. The CDR3, as DNA: TGTGCCAGCTCACCTGGGCAGCCCCAGCATTTT. The full variable domain, with the rest looked up from reference TRBV18 and TRBJ1-5, is NAGVMQNPRHLVRRRGQEARLRCSPMKGHSHVYWYRQLPEEGLKFMVYLQKENIIDESGMPKERFSAEFPKEGPSILRIQQVVRGDSAAYFCASSPGQPQHFGDGTRLSIL.

The chain links TRBV9 to TRBJ2-7; D call uncertain. The germline CDR1 and CDR2 sequences are SGDLS and YYNGEE. With 0 bases removed from V and 2 bases from J, the gap between germline ends came to 9 bases. This CDR3 is 14 amino acids long. The CDR3 sequence: CASSVGSSPYEQYF. DNA for the CDR3: TGTGCCAGCAGCGTAGGGAGTTCTCCCTACGAGCAGTACTTC.

The V and J genes are TRBV27 and TRBJ2-1; D is possibly TRBD1 (6 bases). The CDR3 extends over 14 amino acids. The germline V and J ends were trimmed by 3 bases and 5 bases, with 11 bases remaining between them. Germline CDR1 MNHEY, CDR2 SMNVEV (reference sequence). In nucleotides, the CDR3 is TGTGCCAGCAGTTTCCGGGACATCAACAATGAGCAGTTCTTC. Translation: CASSFRDINNEQFF.

The chain carries TRBV2 and TRBJ1-2, with a possible D match to TRBD1 (6 bases). Germline V lookup: CDR1 SNHLY, CDR2 FYNNEI. V lost 9 bases and J 6 bases, leaving 17 bases between the germline ends. The CDR3 runs 13 residues. CDR3 protein: CARGTGTRDGYTF. The CDR3 bases are TGTGCCAGAGGAACAGGGACCCGCGATGGCTACACCTTC.

V and J are TRBV7-2 and TRBJ1-6, with D possibly TRBD1 on 5 matching bases. The CDR3 extends over 15 amino acids. The V end was cut by 5 bases, the J end by 4 bases, with 12 bases between. Germline CDR1 is SGHTA and CDR2 is FQGNSA. The CDR3 sequence is CASSLHTGYNSPLHF. The CDR3 DNA follows: TGTGCCAGCAGCCTACATACAGGATATAATTCACCCCTCCACTTT.

DNA for the CDR3: TGTGCCACCAGTGATTCACTAGCGGGAGTTCTCGGGGAGCTGTTTTTT. As protein: CATSDSLAGVLGELFF. The chain carries TRBV24-1 and TRBJ2-2; TRBD2 matches at 11 bases. Germline loops: CDR1 KGHDR, CDR2 SFDVKD. The ends lost 2 bases at V and 7 bases at J; junction bases unmatched: 5. The CDR3 loop spans 16 amino acids.

The V call is TRBV6-1, the J call TRBJ2-1, with D possibly being TRBD2 (6 bases). This CDR3 region has 15 residues. V dropped 0 bases and J dropped 4 bases, with 10 bases sitting between them. In germline, CDR1 is MNHNS, CDR2 SASEGT. The CDR3 reads CASSEAGTDYNEQFF. CDR3 coding DNA: TGTGCCAGCAGTGAAGCTGGGACTGATTACAATGAGCAGTTCTTC.

This chain links TRBV3-1 (or the pseudogene TRBV3-2) with TRBJ2-6, with a tentative D call TRBD1 (6 bases). With 4 bases removed from V and 4 bases from J, the gap between germline ends came to 17 bases. Germline-derived CDR1 and CDR2 are LGHDT and YNNKEL (reference sequence). CDR3 length: 17 residues. The CDR3 sequence is CASSPRDPGTGANVLTF. The CDR3 DNA follows: TGTGCCAGCAGCCCCCGGGACCCAGGGACAGGGGCCAACGTCCTGACTTTC.

The V gene is TRBV27, the J gene TRBJ2-7; 8 bases fit TRBD1. The CDR3 spans 13 residues. Germline trimming cut 7 bases from V and 4 bases from J; bases unmatched to any gene: 6. CDR1 MNHEY and CDR2 SMNVEV come from the germline V gene (reference sequence). Here the CDR3 DNA reads TGTGCCAGCAAGCGGACAGGGAGTTACGAGCAGTACTTC. Its translation: CASKRTGSYEQYF.

This chain joins TRBV5-5 and TRBJ2-7, with 9 bases lining up with TRBD2. CDR3 length: 13 residues. Germline CDR1 SGHKS, CDR2 YYEKEE (reference sequence). V shed 7 bases and J 2 bases; nucleotides not matched to a gene: 4. CDR3 nucleotides: TGTGCCAGCGAAGCGGGGGGTACCTACGAGCAGTACTTC. Its protein product is CASEAGGTYEQYF. The full variable domain, in which reference TRBV5-5 and TRBJ2-7 provide the parts outside the CDR3, is DAGVTQSPTHLIKTRGQQVTLRCSPISGHKSVSWYQQVLGQGPQFIFQYYEKEERGRGNFPDRFSARQFPNYSSELNVNALLLGDSALYLCASEAGGTYEQYFGPGTRLTVT.

The chain couples TRBV19 to TRBJ1-1; D possibly corresponds to TRBD1 (5 bases). The germline V and J ends were trimmed by 3 bases and 1 base, with 9 bases remaining between them. The CDR3 has 14 amino acids. In germline, CDR1 is LNHDA, CDR2 SQIVND (reference sequence). DNA of the CDR3: TGTGCCAGTAGTATTGACAGTACGAACACTGAAGCTTTCTTT. Its translation: CASSIDSTNTEAFF.

The chain carries TRBV7-9 and TRBJ2-7, with D possibly matching TRBD1 (5 bases). The V and J ends lost 8 bases and 0 bases respectively, with 14 bases between them. Germline-derived CDR1 and CDR2 are SEHNR and FQNEAQ (reference sequence). There are 14 residues in the CDR3. CDR3 sequence: CASVNQGTSYEQYF. CDR3 bases: TGTGCCAGCGTGAACCAGGGAACCTCCTACGAGCAGTACTTC.

The chain carries TRBV24-1 and TRBJ1-2; 7 bases are shared with TRBD1. The V segment lost 3 bases and the J segment 4 bases; nucleotides outside the gene matches: 10. The CDR3 is made up of 16 amino acids. Germline values: CDR1 KGHDR, CDR2 SFDVKD. The CDR3 DNA sequence: TGTGCCACCAGTGATGAAGGGGTAGGGGGCACCTATGGCTACACCTTC. Encoded protein: CATSDEGVGGTYGYTF.

The J gene is TRBJ2-3, the V gene TRBV29-1; D unresolved. Germline V CDR1 and CDR2: SQVTM, ANQGSEA. Trimming shortened V by 2 bases and J by 2 bases, and 5 bases separated the two germline ends. The CDR3 totals 12 residues. The chain's CDR3 is CSVELFTDTQYF. CDR3 sequence (DNA): TGCAGCGTTGAACTCTTCACAGATACGCAGTATTTT.

This chain joins TRBV3-1 (or the pseudogene TRBV3-2) and TRBJ1-1; TRBD1 aligns across 9 bases. The junction had 2 bases not matched to a gene; V was cut back by 4 bases and J by 2 bases. CDR1 LGHDT and CDR2 YNNKEL come from the germline V gene (reference sequence). The CDR3 extends over 14 amino acids. Here the CDR3 DNA reads TGTGCCAGCAGCCCGGGACAGGGAAACACTGAAGCTTTCTTT. Translating gives CASSPGQGNTEAFF.

The rearrangement uses TRBV18 and TRBJ2-7; D is possibly TRBD2 (7 bases). V was clipped by 3 bases and J by 1 base, with 16 bases between them. This CDR3 has 16 residues. Germline CDR1 and CDR2: KGHSH and LQKENI. The CDR3 here is CASSPDSGDRSYEQYF. As DNA, the CDR3 is TGTGCCAGCTCACCGGACAGCGGGGACCGGTCCTACGAGCAGTACTTC.

The V gene is TRBV7-8, the J gene TRBJ1-4, with D hard to call. This CDR3 has 11 amino acids. CDR1 SGHVS and CDR2 FQNEAQ come from the germline V gene. V lost 6 bases and J lost 8, with 7 bases in between. The CDR3 loop reads CASSSSEKLFF. The CDR3 region has the DNA TGTGCCAGCAGTTCCTCCGAAAAACTGTTTTTT.

V usage is TRBV6-5 and J usage is TRBJ1-5, with 7 bases fitting TRBD1. This CDR3 has 14 residues. CDR1 is MNHEY and CDR2 is SVGAGI in the germline V gene. Losses at the gene ends were 8 bases for V and 1 base for J; bases not matched to a gene: 5. The CDR3 protein is CASVDRASNQPQHF. Here the CDR3 DNA reads TGTGCCAGCGTCGACAGGGCGAGCAATCAGCCCCAGCATTTT.

This chain connects TRBV19 to TRBJ2-7; TRBD2 matches 8 bases. CDR1 and CDR2 (germline): LNHDA, SQIVND (reference sequence). With 5 bases clipped from V and 0 bases from J, the junction kept 12 bases outside the gene matches. There are 17 residues in the CDR3. CDR3 coding DNA: TGTGCCAGTAGTCCCTCCCCACTAGCGGCTGTCTCCTACGAGCAGTACTTC. Residues: CASSPSPLAAVSYEQYF.

The chain links TRBV2 to TRBJ2-3, with 12 bases matching TRBD2. Germline CDR1 reads SNHLY; CDR2 reads FYNNEI. The CDR3 is 17 amino acids. Losses at the gene ends were 4 bases for V and 1 base for J; bases not matched to a gene: 6. CDR3 loop: CASSASGRALGTDTQYF. The CDR3 DNA is TGTGCCAGCAGTGCTAGCGGGAGGGCCCTCGGCACAGATACGCAGTATTTT.

The V gene is TRBV6-2 or TRBV6-3, the J gene TRBJ2-7; 8 bases align to TRBD1. The CDR3 totals 15 residues. CDR1 is MNHEY, CDR2 SVGEGT, per germline. The junction had 6 bases not matched to a gene; V was cut back by 0 bases and J by 5 bases. CDR3 sequence reads: CASSYSWTGKNEQYF. As DNA, the CDR3 is TGTGCCAGCAGTTACTCCTGGACAGGGAAAAACGAGCAGTACTTC.

The chain joins TRBV27 to TRBJ1-6; the D gene is possibly TRBD1 (6 bases). Looked up from germline, CDR1 is MNHEY and CDR2 is SMNVEV (reference sequence). Trimming pared 0 bases from V and 0 bases from J, leaving 12 bases between. The CDR3 contains 18 residues. The chain's CDR3 is CASSLSPQGSSYNSPLHF. CDR3 nucleotide sequence: TGTGCCAGCAGTTTATCCCCACAGGGCAGCTCCTATAATTCACCCCTCCACTTT.

The V gene is TRBV6-6, the J gene TRBJ1-6; D is undetermined. Germline V CDR1 and CDR2: MNHNY, SVGAGI (reference sequence). The CDR3 has 13 residues. The V end was cut by 2 bases, the J end by 7 bases, with 6 bases between. CDR3 sequence reads: CASSYGENSPLHF. CDR3 nucleotides: TGTGCCAGCAGTTACGGCGAGAATTCACCCCTCCACTTT.

This chain connects TRBV5-1 to TRBJ2-7; TRBD2 matches at 11 bases. Losses at the gene ends were 3 bases for V and 7 bases for J; bases not matched to a gene: 12. Germline CDR1 and CDR2: SGHRS and YFSETQ. The CDR3 has 16 amino acids. In DNA form, the CDR3 reads TGCGCCAGCAGCTGGACTGGGACTAGCGGTTCGAAGGAGCAGTACTTC. It yields the protein CASSWTGTSGSKEQYF. The whole variable domain, filled in from reference TRBV5-1 and TRBJ2-7, reads KAGVTQTPRYLIKTRGQQVTLSCSPISGHRSVSWYQQTPGQGLQFLFEYFSETQRNKGNFPGRFSGRQFSNSRSEMNVSTLELGDSALYLCASSWTGTSGSKEQYFGPGTRLTVT.

The rearrangement uses TRBV18 and TRBJ2-3; 8 bases line up with TRBD2. The junction had 9 bases not matched to a gene; V was cut back by 6 bases and J by 4 bases. The germline V gene encodes CDR1 KGHSH and CDR2 LQKENI. The CDR3 is 15 residues long. The CDR3 reads CASSLGGGTADTQYF. In DNA form, the CDR3 reads TGTGCCAGCTCCTTGGGCGGGGGGACGGCAGATACGCAGTATTTT.

This clone appeared once. Other DNA sequences in the sample encode the same CDR3. V usage is TRBV7-2 and J usage is TRBJ2-3; perhaps D is TRBD1 or TRBD2 (5 bases each). The length of the CDR3 is 13 residues. V gave up 3 bases and J gave up 5 bases, with 9 bases separating them. Germline lookup yields CDR1 SGHTA and CDR2 FQGNSA. CDR3 in amino acids: CASSFRGEDTQYF. In nucleotides, the CDR3 is TGTGCCAGCAGCTTTAGGGGAGAAGATACGCAGTATTTT. The whole variable domain, remainder taken from reference TRBV7-2 and TRBJ2-3, is GAGVSQSPSNKVTEKGKDVELRCDPISGHTALYWYRQSLGQGLEFLIYFQGNSAPDKSGLPSDRFSAERTGGSVSTLTIQRTQQEDSAVYLCASSFRGEDTQYFGPGTRLTVL.

The chain couples TRBV2 to TRBJ1-5, with TRBD1 matching over 8 bases. J gave up 4 bases and V 8 bases, and 7 bases lay outside the gene matches. The germline V gene encodes CDR1 SNHLY and CDR2 FYNNEI. The CDR3 is made up of 14 amino acids. The CDR3 DNA is TGTGCCAGCTCCGGGACAGGAGAAAATCAGCCCCAGCATTTT. Protein product: CASSGTGENQPQHF.